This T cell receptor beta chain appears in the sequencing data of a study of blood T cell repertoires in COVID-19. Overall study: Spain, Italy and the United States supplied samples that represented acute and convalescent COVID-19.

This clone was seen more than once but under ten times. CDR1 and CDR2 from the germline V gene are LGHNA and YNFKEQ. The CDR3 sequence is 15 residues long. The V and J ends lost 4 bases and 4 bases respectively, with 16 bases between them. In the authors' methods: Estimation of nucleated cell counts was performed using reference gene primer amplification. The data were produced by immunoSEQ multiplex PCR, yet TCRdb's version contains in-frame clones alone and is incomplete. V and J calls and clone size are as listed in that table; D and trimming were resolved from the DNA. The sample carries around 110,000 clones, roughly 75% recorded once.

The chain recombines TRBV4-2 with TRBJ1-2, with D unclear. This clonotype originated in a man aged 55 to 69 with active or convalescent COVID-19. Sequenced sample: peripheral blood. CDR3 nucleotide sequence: TGTGCCAGCAGCCCCCGGACTACCGATCCCTATGGCTACACCTTC. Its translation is CASSPRTTDPYGYTF.